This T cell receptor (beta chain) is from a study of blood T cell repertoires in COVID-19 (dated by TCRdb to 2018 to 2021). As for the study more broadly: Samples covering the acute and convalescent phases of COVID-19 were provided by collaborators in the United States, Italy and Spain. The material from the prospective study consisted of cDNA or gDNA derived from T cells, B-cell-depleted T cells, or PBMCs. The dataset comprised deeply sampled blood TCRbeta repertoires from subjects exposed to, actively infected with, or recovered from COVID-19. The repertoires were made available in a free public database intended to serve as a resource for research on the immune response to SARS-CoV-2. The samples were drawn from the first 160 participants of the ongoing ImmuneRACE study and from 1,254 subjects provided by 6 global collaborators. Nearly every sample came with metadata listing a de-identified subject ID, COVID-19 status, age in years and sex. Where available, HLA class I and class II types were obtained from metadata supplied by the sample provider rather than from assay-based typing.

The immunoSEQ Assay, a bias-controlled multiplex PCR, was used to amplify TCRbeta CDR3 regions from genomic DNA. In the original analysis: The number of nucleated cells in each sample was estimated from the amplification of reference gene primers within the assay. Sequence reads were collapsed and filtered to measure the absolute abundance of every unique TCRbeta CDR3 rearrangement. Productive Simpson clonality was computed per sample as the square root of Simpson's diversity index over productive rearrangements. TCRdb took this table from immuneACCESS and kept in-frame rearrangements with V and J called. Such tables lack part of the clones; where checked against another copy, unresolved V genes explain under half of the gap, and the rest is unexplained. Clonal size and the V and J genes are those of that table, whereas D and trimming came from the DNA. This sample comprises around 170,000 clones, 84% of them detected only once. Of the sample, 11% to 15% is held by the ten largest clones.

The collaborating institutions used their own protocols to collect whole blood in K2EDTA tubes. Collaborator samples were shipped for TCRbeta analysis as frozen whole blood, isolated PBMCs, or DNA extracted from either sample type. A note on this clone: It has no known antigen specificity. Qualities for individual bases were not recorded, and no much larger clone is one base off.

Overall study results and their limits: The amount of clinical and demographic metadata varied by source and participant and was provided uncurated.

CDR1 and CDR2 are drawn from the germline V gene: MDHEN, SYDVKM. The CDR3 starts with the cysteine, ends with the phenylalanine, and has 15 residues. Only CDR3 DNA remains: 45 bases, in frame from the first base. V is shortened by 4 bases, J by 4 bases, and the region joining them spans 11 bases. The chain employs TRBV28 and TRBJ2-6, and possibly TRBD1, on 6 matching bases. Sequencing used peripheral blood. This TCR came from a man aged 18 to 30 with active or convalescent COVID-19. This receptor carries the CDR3 CASSSSGAGANVLTF. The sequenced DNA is TGTGCCAGCAGTTCATCAGGGGCGGGGGCCAACGTCCTGACTTTC.